The 5 T cell receptor beta chains presented below share a single source sample, sequenced in a study of OX40 agonist ivuxolimab in advanced cancers. The protocol was immunoSEQ multiplex PCR, while the TCRdb copy is restricted to in-frame clones and leaves out a portion. The sample holds 60,000 to 75,000 clones, over 80% seen once. The sequences come from CD4+ or CD8+ T cells sorted from blood, collected in a trial of the OX40 agonist ivuxolimab. The source of these receptors is an adult with an advanced solid tumor such as melanoma, head and neck, liver or kidney cancer.

J is TRBJ2-3 and V is TRBV7-9; weak D call: TRBD1 (5 bases). Trimming pared 5 bases from V and 0 bases from J, leaving 12 bases between. Germline CDR1 and CDR2: SEHNR and FQNEAQ (reference sequence). CDR3 length equals 15 residues. CDR3 in amino acids: CASSPDSPSTDTQYF. The CDR3 nucleotides read TGTGCCAGCAGCCCAGACAGTCCTAGCACAGATACGCAGTATTTT.

This chain connects TRBV5-4 to TRBJ2-5; D not certain. The CDR3 is 11 amino acids. V shed 4 bases and J shed 4 bases, with 5 bases lying between them. Germline CDR1 and CDR2: SGHNT and YYREEE (reference sequence). DNA for the CDR3: TGTGCCAGCAGCCCCGGAGAGACCCAGTACTTC. Translation gives CASSPGETQYF.

The J gene is TRBJ1-5, the V gene TRBV10-3; 8 nucleotides agree with TRBD1. V was pared by 6 bases and J by 1 base, with 2 bases of the junction left unmatched. CDR3 length: 14 residues. Germline loops: CDR1 ENHRY, CDR2 SYGVKD. CDR3 sequence reads: CAISRQGSNQPQHF. The CDR3 nucleotides read TGTGCCATCAGCCGACAGGGGAGCAATCAGCCCCAGCATTTT.

The rearrangement links TRBV2 to TRBJ1-2; 8 bases map to TRBD1. This CDR3 region has 14 residues. Per the germline V gene, CDR1 is SNHLY and CDR2 is FYNNEI. Unmatched junction bases numbered 8, after V lost 6 bases and J lost 5 bases. CDR3 region: CASSPDRDRYGYTF. The CDR3 DNA is TGTGCCAGCAGCCCGGACAGGGATAGGTATGGCTACACCTTC.

V is TRBV6-5 and J is TRBJ2-7; D perhaps matches TRBD1 (6 bases). Germline V gene data show CDR1 as MNHEY and CDR2 as SVGAGI. The CDR3 is 14 amino acids. The V gene lost 2 bases and the J gene lost 4 bases, with 12 bases spanning the gap. DNA of the CDR3: TGTGCCAGCAGTTACCTTGGGACAACTTACGAGCAGTACTTC. Translated, it gives CASSYLGTTYEQYF.